The entry below gives a single TCR beta chain sequence along with its context. What it binds is not known. These data originate in a study of cytomegalovirus exposure and HLA in healthy donors. PCR was performed using 60 Vbeta and 13 Jbeta primers. The table came from immunoSEQ multiplex PCR; TCRdb's copy has only in-frame clones and leaves some out. The table includes about 160,000 clones, 55% to 70% detected once. At sampling all donors were nominally healthy, likely with unrecorded immune exposures. With 5 bases removed from V and 0 bases from J, the gap between germline ends came to 12 bases. CDR3 size: 15 residues. Germline V gene lookup returns CDR1 MDHEN and CDR2 SYDVKM. Broader study findings: A later examination showed that TCR association rates differed by HLA locus, with DRB1 most and HLA-C fewest.

The chain employs TRBV28 and TRBJ2-3, with D possibly being TRBD2 (5 bases). This clonotype originated in a woman in her sixties or seventies in good health and CMV-seropositive. Sequenced input: PBMCs. For the CDR3, the DNA is TGTGCCAGCAGTCGGGGAGTAGCTAGCACAGATACGCAGTATTTT. This encodes CASSRGVASTDTQYF.